These T cell receptor beta chains were read from a single sample in a study of persistence of HIV-infected CD4 T cells. Their cognate antigens are unknown. TCRdb's table, derived via immunoSEQ multiplex PCR, lists solely in-frame clones and lacks some. The sample carries 40,000 to 45,000 clones, approximately 88% recorded once. This sample comprised CD4+ T cells sorted from PBMCs after approximately 20-hour stimulation, obtained from a patient who received antiretroviral therapy. The receptors stem from an adult man with HIV who was CMV-seropositive. CDR3s leave out the opening cysteine and the closing phenylalanine or tryptophan.

>TRBJ2-3|TRBV5-5
ASSPSGTGRTVSTDTQY
>TRBJ2-7|TRBV12-3/TRBV12-4
ASSLSYGGEQY
>TRBJ2-7|TRBV5-5
ASGPHTPYEQY
>TRBJ1-2|TRBV2
ASSSRTGADGYT
>TRBJ2-2|TRBV19
ASSTGTSNTGELF
>TRBJ2-2|TRBV2
ASSNTGTSTGELF
>TRBJ1-1|TRBV7-3
ASSPNADPNTEAF
>TRBJ1-5|TRBV3-1/TRBV3-2
ASSQAGGSQPQH
>TRBJ1-5|TRBV10-3
AISGTGVGGNQPQH
>TRBJ1-2|TRBV13
ASSSRQGDYGYT
>TRBJ2-2|TRBV24-1
ATSDLRGTGDTGELF
>TRBJ2-2|TRBV19
ASSIVAGSGGELF
>TRBJ1-4|TRBV5-1
ASSSGGGNEKLF
>TRBJ2-1|TRBV2
ASVMRTPTGGEQF
>TRBJ2-5|TRBV5-1
ASSLDVSEETQY
>TRBJ1-5|TRBV18
ASSPGGVNGNQPQH
>TRBJ2-4|TRBV18
ASSSPGLAKNIQY
>TRBJ1-5|TRBV2
ASSERGLLPNQPQH
>TRBJ1-3|TRBV10-3
AISELGIGLSGNTIY
>TRBJ1-6|TRBV2
ASSLKIGMGSPLH
>TRBJ1-5|TRBV19
ASSIPLGHQPQH
>TRBJ2-7|TRBV14
ASSQGRWDRATDYEQY
>TRBJ2-7|TRBV4-2
ASSQGLRDIPNEQY
>TRBJ2-7|TRBV4-2
ASSQEWDSYEQY
>TRBJ1-2|TRBV18
ASSPARASLYGYT
>TRBJ2-6|TRBV11-3
ASSPRGGSGANVLT
>TRBJ1-5|TRBV10-3
AISSGTGDQPQH
>TRBJ1-4|TRBV11-2
ASSSQLFNEKLF
>TRBJ2-7|TRBV6-5
ASSSLRMGVGYEQY
>TRBJ1-5|TRBV7-2
ASPRAVGTGQPQH
>TRBJ1-3|TRBV28
ASSLVGRASGNTIY
>TRBJ1-3|TRBV3-1/TRBV3-2
ASSQSSGNTIY
>TRBJ2-2|TRBV3-1/TRBV3-2
ASSQTEGELF
>TRBJ1-5|TRBV30
AWSVLGQGNQPQH
>TRBJ1-1|TRBV24-1
ATSANTGGVTEAF
>TRBJ1-5|TRBV20-1
SATQGRAQH
>TRBJ1-2|TRBV19
ASSIRPKFNYGYT
>TRBJ1-6|TRBV7-9
ASSFPIENSPLH
>TRBJ2-7|TRBV3-1/TRBV3-2
ASSQVGSEEQY
>TRBJ2-7|TRBV28
ASSSPAGSYEQY
>TRBJ2-1|TRBV5-1
ASSLGGYSSYNEQF
>TRBJ2-1|TRBV5-1
ASSLLANAGYNEQF
>TRBJ2-2|TRBV3-1/TRBV3-2
ASSQPSRSGELF
>TRBJ1-3|TRBV3-1/TRBV3-2
ASSLGQGSGNTIY
>TRBJ1-4|TRBV29-1
SVGEGREKLF
>TRBJ2-7|TRBV7-9
ASSSAVTGEQY
>TRBJ1-6|TRBV3-1/TRBV3-2
ASSQADNSPLH
>TRBJ1-3|TRBV19
ASQIDPSENTIY
>TRBJ2-1|TRBV5-1
ASSLSQAGGPWYNEQF
>TRBJ2-2|TRBV6-5
ASSSDRLAGELF
>TRBJ2-1|TRBV28
ASSFWNEQF
>TRBJ2-5|TRBV24-1
ATSDSSPDRGQMGTQY
>TRBJ1-6|TRBV7-6
ASSLGVGDSSPLH